The rows below give T cell receptor beta chains drawn from one sample of a study of cytomegalovirus exposure and HLA in healthy donors. Profiled with immunoSEQ multiplex PCR; TCRdb holds only in-frame clones, not every one. The data show 110,000 or so clones, 88% seen once. Material for sequencing was PBMCs. These TCRs come from a young man in good health and CMV-seronegative. CDR3s include the opening cysteine and the closing phenylalanine or tryptophan.

TRBV20-1	TRBJ2-7	CSARDPREQYF
TRBV30	TRBJ2-1	CAWYGNEQFF
TRBV27	TRBJ2-7	CASSLSVGVYEQYF
TRBV27	TRBJ2-3	CASSGLALTDTQYF
TRBV9	TRBJ2-1	CASSLGTPPNEQFF
TRBV25-1	TRBJ2-1	CASRSSAGGRYNEQFF
TRBV6-5	TRBJ2-7	CASRIYRQGVYEQYF
TRBV7-9	TRBJ1-4	CASSLLGATNEKLFF
TRBV29-1	TRBJ2-3	CSVKVQAGTDTQYF
TRBV11-3	TRBJ2-1	CASSLGSSGTNSENEQFF
TRBV28	TRBJ1-6	CASSLYTGINSPLHF
TRBV14	TRBJ2-5	CASSQGKNRVKKTQYF
TRBV6-4	TRBJ2-1	CASSDTGGSYNEQFF
TRBV7-2	TRBJ2-7	CASSLVRQGAYEQYF
TRBV5-1	TRBJ1-6	CASSTGQGPAYNSPLHF
TRBV2	TRBJ2-2	CAIVGEAGELFF
TRBV6-5	TRBJ1-3	CASSYDSKLTGNTIYF
TRBV13	TRBJ2-1	CASSSPSGRYTEVNEQFF
TRBV19	TRBJ1-2	CASNWEGSNYGYTF
TRBV18	TRBJ1-5	CASSPVTGNQPQHF
TRBV9	TRBJ1-5	CASSVQGEQPQHF
TRBV7-9	TRBJ1-2	CASSLQDTSGGYTF
TRBV5-4	TRBJ2-4	CASSSEGDSGNIQYF
TRBV28	TRBJ1-4	CASSLGGLDEKLFF
TRBV4-3	TRBJ1-2	CASSQGFASVNYGYTF
TRBV10-3	TRBJ1-5	CAISAGGRPQHF
TRBV4-1	TRBJ2-3	CASSSTRSQRDTDTQYF
TRBV18	TRBJ1-1	CASSPPPEIYTEAFF